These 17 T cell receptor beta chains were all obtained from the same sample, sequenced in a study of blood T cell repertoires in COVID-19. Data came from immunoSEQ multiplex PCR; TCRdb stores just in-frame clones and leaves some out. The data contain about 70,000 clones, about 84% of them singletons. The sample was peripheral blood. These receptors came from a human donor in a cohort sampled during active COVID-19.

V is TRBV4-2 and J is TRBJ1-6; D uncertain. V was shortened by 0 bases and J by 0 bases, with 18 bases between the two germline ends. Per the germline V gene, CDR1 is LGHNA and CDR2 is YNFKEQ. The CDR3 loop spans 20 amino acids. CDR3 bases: TGTGCCAGCAGCCAAGATCCTCAGGCTACGGGGAGCTCCTATAATTCACCCCTCCACTTT. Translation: CASSQDPQATGSSYNSPLHF.

Written as DNA, the CDR3 is TGTGCCAGTAGTACGCTGACAGCGGGTACCTATGGCTACACCTTC. Translation: CASSTLTAGTYGYTF. V gene TRBV19 combines with J gene TRBJ1-2; maybe TRBD1 (5 bases). The CDR3 length is 15 residues. Germline CDR1 and CDR2: LNHDA and SQIVND (reference sequence). V was pared by 4 bases and J by 4 bases, with 16 bases between.

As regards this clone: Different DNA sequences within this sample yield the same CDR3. The CDR3 DNA follows: TGCGCCAGCAGCTTGGAAGGACAGGGGGCATACGAGCAGTACTTC. It translates to CASSLEGQGAYEQYF. This chain links TRBV5-1 with TRBJ2-7; 11 bases align to TRBD1. Trimming took 0 bases from V and 4 from J; bases not matched to a gene: 3. The CDR3 extends over 15 amino acids. Germline V gives CDR1 SGHRS, CDR2 YFSETQ.

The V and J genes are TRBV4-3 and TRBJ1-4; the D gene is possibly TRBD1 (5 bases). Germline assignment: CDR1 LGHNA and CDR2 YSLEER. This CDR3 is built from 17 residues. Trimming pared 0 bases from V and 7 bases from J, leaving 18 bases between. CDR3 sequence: CASSQDPRVGLGEKLFF. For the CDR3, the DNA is TGCGCCAGCAGCCAAGACCCCAGGGTTGGTCTCGGTGAAAAACTGTTTTTT.

The CDR3 bases are TGCAGCGGCGGAAGTAGCGGGGATACGCAGTATTTT. Its protein product is CSGGSSGDTQYF. The chain joins TRBV29-1 to TRBJ2-3, with 7 bases matching TRBD2. The CDR3 contains 12 residues. Trimming removed 7 bases from V and 6 bases from J; junction bases left unmatched: 7. The germline gives CDR1 SQVTM, CDR2 ANQGSEA.

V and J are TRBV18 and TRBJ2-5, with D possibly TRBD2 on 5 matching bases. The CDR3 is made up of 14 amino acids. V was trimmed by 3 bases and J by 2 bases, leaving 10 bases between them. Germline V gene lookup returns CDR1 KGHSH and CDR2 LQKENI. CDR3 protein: CASSPGAEQETQYF. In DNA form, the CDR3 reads TGTGCCAGCTCACCCGGAGCGGAGCAAGAGACCCAGTACTTC. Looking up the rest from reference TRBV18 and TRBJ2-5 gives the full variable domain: NAGVMQNPRHLVRRRGQEARLRCSPMKGHSHVYWYRQLPEEGLKFMVYLQKENIIDESGMPKERFSAEFPKEGPSILRIQQVVRGDSAAYFCASSPGAEQETQYFGPGTRLLVL.

In DNA form, the CDR3 reads TGTGCCAGCAGTCCTATTTCGGGGGGTAGATTCTACGAGCAGTACTTC. The encoded protein is CASSPISGGRFYEQYF. V and J are TRBV28 and TRBJ2-7; 7 bases match TRBD2. After removal of 5 bases from V and 3 bases from J, the junction contained 13 bases not matched to a gene. Germline V gene data show CDR1 as MDHEN and CDR2 as SYDVKM. This CDR3 has 16 residues.

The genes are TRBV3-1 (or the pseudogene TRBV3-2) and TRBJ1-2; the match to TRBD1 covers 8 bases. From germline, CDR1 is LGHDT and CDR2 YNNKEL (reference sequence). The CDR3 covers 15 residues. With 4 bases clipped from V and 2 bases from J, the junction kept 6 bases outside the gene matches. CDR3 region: CASSRQGFKNYGYTF. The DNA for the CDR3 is TGTGCCAGCAGCCGACAGGGGTTCAAAAACTATGGCTACACCTTC.

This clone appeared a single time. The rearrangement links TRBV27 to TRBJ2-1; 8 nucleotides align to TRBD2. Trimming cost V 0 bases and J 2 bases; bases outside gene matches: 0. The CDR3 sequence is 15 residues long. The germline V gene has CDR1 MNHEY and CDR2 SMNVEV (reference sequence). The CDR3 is CASSLSGRAYNEQFF. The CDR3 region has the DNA TGTGCCAGCAGTTTATCCGGGAGGGCCTACAATGAGCAGTTCTTC.

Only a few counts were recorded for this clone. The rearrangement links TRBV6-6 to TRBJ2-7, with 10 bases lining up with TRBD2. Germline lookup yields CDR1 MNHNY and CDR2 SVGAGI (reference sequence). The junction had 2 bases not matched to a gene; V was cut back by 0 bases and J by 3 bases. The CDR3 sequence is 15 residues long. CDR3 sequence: CASSYSAGGSYEQYF. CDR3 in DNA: TGTGCCAGCAGTTACTCAGCGGGAGGGAGCTACGAGCAGTACTTC.

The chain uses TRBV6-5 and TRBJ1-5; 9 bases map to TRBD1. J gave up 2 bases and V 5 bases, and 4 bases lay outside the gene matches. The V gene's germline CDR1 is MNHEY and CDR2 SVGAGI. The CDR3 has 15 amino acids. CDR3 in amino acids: CASSRDRVGNQPQHF. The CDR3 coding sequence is TGTGCCAGCAGTCGGGACAGGGTTGGCAATCAGCCCCAGCATTTT.

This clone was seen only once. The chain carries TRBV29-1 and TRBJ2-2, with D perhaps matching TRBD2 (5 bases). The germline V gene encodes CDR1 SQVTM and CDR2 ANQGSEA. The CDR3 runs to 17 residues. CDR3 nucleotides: TGCCCTATATCGGCTAGCAGATCGTTAGCGAACACCGGGGAGCTGTTTTTT. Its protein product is CPISASRSLANTGELFF.

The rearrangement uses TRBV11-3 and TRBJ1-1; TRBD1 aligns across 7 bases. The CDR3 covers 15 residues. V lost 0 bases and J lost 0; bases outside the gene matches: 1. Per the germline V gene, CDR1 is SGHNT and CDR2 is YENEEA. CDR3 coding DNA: TGTGCCAGCAGCTTAGATGGGACAGTGAACACTGAAGCTTTCTTT. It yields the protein CASSLDGTVNTEAFF.

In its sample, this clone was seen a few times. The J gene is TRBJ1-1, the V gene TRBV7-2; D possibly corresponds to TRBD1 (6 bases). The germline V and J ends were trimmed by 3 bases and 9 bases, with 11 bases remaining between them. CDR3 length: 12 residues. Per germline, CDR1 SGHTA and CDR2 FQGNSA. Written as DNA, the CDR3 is TGTGCCAGCAGCTTTCAGGGGCTTCAAGCTTTCTTT. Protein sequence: CASSFQGLQAFF.

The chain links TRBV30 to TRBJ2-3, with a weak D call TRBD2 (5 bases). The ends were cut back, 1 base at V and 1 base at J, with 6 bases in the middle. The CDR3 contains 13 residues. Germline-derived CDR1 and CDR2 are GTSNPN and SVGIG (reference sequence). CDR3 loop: CAWSGRGTDTQYF. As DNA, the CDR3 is TGTGCCTGGAGTGGGCGGGGCACAGATACGCAGTATTTT.

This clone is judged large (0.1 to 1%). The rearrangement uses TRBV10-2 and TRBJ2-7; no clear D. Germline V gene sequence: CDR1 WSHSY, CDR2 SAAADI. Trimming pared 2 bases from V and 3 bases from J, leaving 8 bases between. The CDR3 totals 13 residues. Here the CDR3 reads CASSEALDYEQYF. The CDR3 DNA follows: TGCGCCAGCAGTGAGGCGCTAGACTACGAGCAGTACTTC.

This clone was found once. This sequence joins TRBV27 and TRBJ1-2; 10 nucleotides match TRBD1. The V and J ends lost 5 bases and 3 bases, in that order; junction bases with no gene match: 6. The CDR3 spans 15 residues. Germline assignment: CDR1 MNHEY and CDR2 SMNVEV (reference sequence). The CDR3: CASSIGTGEDYGYTF. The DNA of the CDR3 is TGTGCCAGCAGTATCGGGACAGGGGAAGACTATGGCTACACCTTC.